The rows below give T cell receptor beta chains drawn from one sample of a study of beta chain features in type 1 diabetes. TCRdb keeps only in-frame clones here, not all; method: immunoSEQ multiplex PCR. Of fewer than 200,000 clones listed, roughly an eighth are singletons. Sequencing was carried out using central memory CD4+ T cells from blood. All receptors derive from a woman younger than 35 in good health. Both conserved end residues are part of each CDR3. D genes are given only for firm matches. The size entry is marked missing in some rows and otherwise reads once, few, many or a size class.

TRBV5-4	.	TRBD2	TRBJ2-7	CASSLWASGSNEQYF	TGTGCCAGCAGCTTATGGGCTAGCGGGAGTAACGAGCAGTACTTC
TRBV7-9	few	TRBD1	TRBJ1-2	CASSPRGQQGYTF	TGTGCCAGCAGCCCCAGGGGACAGCAGGGCTACACCTTC
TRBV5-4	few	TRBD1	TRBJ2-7	CASSFHRGEQYF	TGTGCCAGCAGCTTCCACAGGGGCGAGCAGTACTTC
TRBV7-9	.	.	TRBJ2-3	CASSLVLSVSTDTQYF	TGTGCCAGCAGCTTAGTGCTTTCGGTTAGCACAGATACGCAGTATTTT
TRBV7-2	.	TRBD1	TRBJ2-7	CASKPGTGVYEQYF	TGTGCCAGCAAACCCGGGACAGGGGTCTACGAGCAGTACTTC
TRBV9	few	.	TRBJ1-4	CASSVEQGREKLFF	TGTGCCAGCAGCGTAGAACAGGGCCGGGAAAAACTGTTTTTT
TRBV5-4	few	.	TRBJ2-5	CASSLALGQETQYF	TGTGCCAGCAGCTTGGCTCTAGGACAAGAGACCCAGTACTTC
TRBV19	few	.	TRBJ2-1	CASSDSRRGNEQFF	TGTGCCAGCTCGGACTCGAGACGAGGCAATGAGCAGTTCTTC
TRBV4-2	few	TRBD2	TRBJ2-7	CASSQDRAGRANEQYF	TGTGCCAGCAGCCAAGATCGGGCAGGGAGGGCCAACGAGCAGTACTTC
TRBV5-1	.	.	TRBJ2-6	CASSLDRISGANVLTF	TGCGCCAGCAGCTTGGACAGAATCTCTGGGGCCAACGTCCTGACTTTC
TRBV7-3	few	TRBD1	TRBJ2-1	CASSPKTGAPHNEQFF	TGTGCCAGCAGCCCAAAGACAGGGGCGCCGCACAATGAGCAGTTCTTC
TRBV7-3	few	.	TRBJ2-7	CASSSGQNYEQYF	TGTGCCAGCAGCTCCGGACAGAACTACGAGCAGTACTTC
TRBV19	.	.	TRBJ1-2	CASSTPEGNYGYTF	TGTGCCAGTAGTACCCCCGAGGGCAACTATGGCTACACCTTC
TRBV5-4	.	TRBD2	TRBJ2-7	CASSPTSGGSYEQYF	TGTGCCAGCAGCCCTACTAGCGGAGGCTCCTACGAGCAGTACTTC
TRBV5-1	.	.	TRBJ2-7	CASSLAQTGWYEQYF	TGCGCCAGCAGCTTGGCCCAGACTGGGTGGTACGAGCAGTACTTC
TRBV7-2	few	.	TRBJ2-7	CASSLGLGGGGYEQYF	TGTGCCAGCAGCTTAGGTCTCGGGGGAGGCGGCTACGAGCAGTACTTC
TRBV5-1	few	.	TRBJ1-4	CASSLQSLNEKLFF	TGCGCCAGCAGCTTGCAAAGCCTTAATGAAAAACTGTTTTTT
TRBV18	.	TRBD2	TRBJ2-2	CASSPPGLAGNTGELFF	TGTGCCAGCTCACCACCTGGACTAGCGGGTAACACCGGGGAGCTGTTTTTT
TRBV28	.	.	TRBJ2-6	CATGSGANVLTF	TGTGCCACCGGCTCTGGGGCCAACGTCCTGACTTTC
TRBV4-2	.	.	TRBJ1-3	CASSPSRSSGNTIYF	TGTGCCAGCAGCCCCAGTCGCAGCTCTGGAAACACCATATATTTT
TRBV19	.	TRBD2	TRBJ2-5	CASSPSGSPRTRTQYF	TGTGCCAGTAGTCCCAGCGGGAGCCCAAGGACACGGACCCAGTACTTC
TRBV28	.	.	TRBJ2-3	CASSRTSTDTQYF	TGTGCCAGCAGTCGGACTAGCACAGATACGCAGTATTTT
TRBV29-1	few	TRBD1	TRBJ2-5	CSVERDRGSVRYF	TGCAGCGTTGAACGGGACAGGGGGTCGGTGCGGTACTTC
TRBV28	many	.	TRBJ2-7	CASSLAGTPAYEQYF	TGTGCCAGCAGTCTAGCCGGGACACCAGCGTACGAGCAGTACTTC
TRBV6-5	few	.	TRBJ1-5	CASSFRVDQPQHF	TGTGCCAGCAGTTTCAGGGTGGATCAGCCCCAGCATTTT
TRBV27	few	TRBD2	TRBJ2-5	CASRTSGSETQYF	TGTGCCAGTAGGACTAGCGGGAGTGAGACCCAGTACTTC
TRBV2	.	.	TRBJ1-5	CASRTDSNQPQHF	TGTGCCAGCAGGACTGATAGCAATCAGCCCCAGCATTTT
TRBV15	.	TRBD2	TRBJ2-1	CATSIQGLEGYEQFF	TGTGCCACCAGCATACAAGGACTAGAGGGGTATGAGCAGTTCTTC